This T cell receptor (beta chain) was retrieved from a study of T cells in Graves' hyperthyroidism and ophthalmopathy. This clonotype was recorded many times. Its antigen is undetermined. Study-wide findings and caveats: Patients with ophthalmopathy were separated from those with stable hyperthyroidism by a 13 V-J model.

From RNA transcripts, TCR beta CDR3 regions were amplified. Primed by the HTBI set, a first-round RT-PCR was run on the TCR CDR3. TCRdb fed the multiplex PCR reads into MiXCR, producing one record per CDR3 protein. The sample consists of 200,000 to 300,000 distinct CDR3 sequences, about a sixth of them appearing once. V was shortened by 0 bases and J by 9 bases, with 26 bases between the two germline ends. Germline V CDR1 and CDR2: MGHRA, YSYEKL. The CDR3 spans 18 residues. This TCR came from a woman between 18 and 29 years old with Graves' ophthalmopathy. This chain links TRBV4-1 with TRBJ2-5; the D gene is possibly TRBD1 (5 bases). Input material: blood. The CDR3 nucleotides are TGCGCCAGCAGCCAAGATTACAAGGGGTCGGATCTCCATGGGGCCCAGTACTTC. This gives the protein CASSQDYKGSDLHGAQYF.